The 17 T cell receptor beta chains below all came from one sample that was sequenced in a study of T cells after yellow fever vaccination. From the 5' RACE reads, TCRdb called clonotypes with MiXCR, one entry per CDR3 protein. The sample has 200,000 to 250,000 distinct CDR3 sequences; 6.9% are singletons. The input for sequencing was CD4+ T cells sorted from PBMCs, taken 15 days after the yellow fever booster vaccination. These receptor sequences come from a man aged 25-45 years who received the YFV17D yellow fever vaccine.

This clonotype was recorded at least ten times. The chain is built from TRBV4-2 and TRBJ2-7; D is perhaps TRBD1 or TRBD2 (6 bases each). CDR3 length: 13 residues. The V and J ends lost 4 bases and 2 bases respectively, with 9 bases between them. Germline loops: CDR1 LGHNA, CDR2 YNFKEQ. CDR3 sequence reads: CASSPGDTYEQYF. The CDR3 coding sequence is TGTGCCAGCAGCCCGGGGGACACCTACGAGCAGTACTTC.

There are many counts of this clonotype. This rearrangement joins TRBV11-2 to TRBJ2-7, with TRBD2 identical over 15 bases. CDR3 size: 19 residues. The germline gives CDR1 SGHAT, CDR2 FQNNGV. The V segment lost 4 bases and the J segment 2 bases; nucleotides outside the gene matches: 12. This CDR3 is CASSSAGTSGRSRTYEQYF. The CDR3 DNA is TGTGCCAGCAGCTCGGCCGGGACTAGCGGGAGGTCCCGGACCTACGAGCAGTACTTC.

The genes are TRBV7-8 and TRBJ1-2; D not resolved. Germline assignment: CDR1 SGHVS and CDR2 FQNEAQ. The CDR3 contains 15 residues. With 1 base removed from V and 4 bases from J, the gap between germline ends came to 13 bases. The CDR3 loop reads CASSLGGRWAYGYTF. The CDR3 DNA reads TGTGCCAGCAGCTTAGGAGGTCGGTGGGCCTATGGCTACACCTTC.

The V call is TRBV7-9, the J call TRBJ1-6; D is undetermined. This CDR3 has 16 residues. Germline-derived CDR1 and CDR2 are SEHNR and FQNEAQ (reference sequence). V gave up 1 base and J gave up 0 bases, with 7 bases separating them. CDR3 amino acids: CASSLGESSYNSPLHF. The CDR3 nucleotides read TGTGCCAGCAGCTTAGGGGAGAGCTCCTATAATTCACCCCTCCACTTT.

This clonotype was seen more than once but under ten times. The gene calls are TRBV20-1 and TRBJ1-3; D gene uncertain. CDR3 size: 13 residues. Germline V gene data show CDR1 as DFQATT and CDR2 as SNEGSKA (reference sequence). V lost 6 bases and J lost 5, with 14 bases in between. The CDR3 DNA reads as TGCAGTGCCTCCCGAGGGCGTCGAAACACCATATATTTT. This translates into CSASRGRRNTIYF.

This clonotype turned up a few times. This chain connects TRBV6-1 to TRBJ2-1; TRBD2 might be the D (5 bases). There are 13 residues in the CDR3. Germline CDR1 reads MNHNS; CDR2 reads SASEGT. The V and J ends lost 6 bases and 3 bases respectively, with 9 bases between them. This CDR3 is CASRSGNYNEQFF. In nucleotides, the CDR3 is TGTGCCAGCAGGAGCGGAAACTACAATGAGCAGTTCTTC.

The chain has TRBV7-2 and TRBJ2-5; D may be TRBD1 or TRBD2 (5 bases each). CDR3 length: 14 amino acids. Trimming removed 4 bases from V and 5 bases from J, with 14 bases in between. Per germline, CDR1 SGHTA and CDR2 FQGNSA. DNA for the CDR3: TGTGCCAGCAGCTGGGGACCGCGGGTCGAGACCCAGTACTTC. This encodes CASSWGPRVETQYF.

The chain joins TRBV9 to TRBJ2-5, with 7 bases fitting TRBD2. CDR3 length equals 13 residues. V dropped 3 bases and J dropped 8; count of bases not matched to a gene: 7. Germline V gene data show CDR1 as SGDLS and CDR2 as YYNGEE. CDR3 residues: CASSERDYHTQYF. Written as DNA, the CDR3 is TGTGCCAGCAGCGAGAGGGACTACCATACCCAGTACTTC.

The chain is built from TRBV20-1 and TRBJ1-1, with 8 bases identical to TRBD1. The CDR3 length is 14 residues. CDR1 is DFQATT and CDR2 is SNEGSKA in the germline V gene (reference sequence). V was clipped by 6 bases and J by 2 bases; unmatched bases: 8. CDR3 loop: CSAKTGGSNTEAFF. CDR3 nucleotides: TGCAGTGCAAAAACAGGGGGGTCTAACACTGAAGCTTTCTTT.

In its sample, this clonotype was seen many times. The genes are TRBV2 and TRBJ1-6; no firm D call. Looked up from germline, CDR1 is SNHLY and CDR2 is FYNNEI. Trimming took 3 bases from V and 3 from J, leaving 9 bases between them. This CDR3 comprises 15 residues. CDR3 in amino acids: CASSDTKSYNSPLHF. The CDR3 region has the DNA TGTGCCAGCAGTGACACCAAAAGCTATAATTCACCCCTCCACTTT.

The chain carries TRBV29-1 and TRBJ1-2, with 9 nucleotides matching TRBD1. Germline values: CDR1 SQVTM, CDR2 ANQGSEA. Trimming cost V 7 bases and J 4 bases; bases outside gene matches: 7. The CDR3 runs to 13 residues. This CDR3 is CSAVGQGGYGYTF. CDR3 coding DNA: TGCAGCGCCGTGGGACAGGGAGGCTATGGCTACACCTTC. Full variable domain (rest looked up from reference TRBV29-1 and TRBJ1-2): SAVISQKPSRDICQRGTSLTIQCQVDSQVTMMFWYRQQPGQSLTLIATANQGSEATYESGFVIDKFPISRPNLTFSTLTVSNMSPEDSSIYLCSAVGQGGYGYTFGSGTRLTVV.

This clonotype came up many times. The V gene is TRBV28, the J gene TRBJ2-1; 8 bases line up with TRBD2. CDR3 length: 15 amino acids. Germline loops: CDR1 MDHEN, CDR2 SYDVKM. The V and J ends lost 3 bases and 8 bases, in that order; junction bases with no gene match: 9. The CDR3 reads CASSFVTGGPYEQFF. The CDR3 nucleotides read TGTGCCAGCAGTTTCGTGACGGGAGGGCCCTATGAGCAGTTCTTC.

This clonotype was seen only a few times. This chain joins TRBV12-3 or TRBV12-4 and TRBJ2-1, with TRBD2 matching 7 bases. J gave up 8 bases and V 5 bases, and 9 bases lay outside the gene matches. This CDR3 has 14 residues. The CDR3 here is CASSTRTRGYEQFF. The CDR3 DNA follows: TGTGCCAGCAGTACTCGGACTAGAGGCTATGAGCAGTTCTTC.

This clonotype was seen a handful of times. The chain has TRBV5-4 and TRBJ2-1, with TRBD1 as a possible D gene (7 bases). Trimming left V 2 bases short and J 6 bases short, with 15 bases between. This CDR3 comprises 15 residues. Germline V CDR1 and CDR2: SGHNT, YYREEE (reference sequence). The CDR3 DNA reads as TGTGCCAGCAGCTTCAGGAGGGACAGTTCCAATGAGCAGTTCTTC. Its translation is CASSFRRDSSNEQFF. The full variable domain, rest sourced from reference TRBV5-4 and TRBJ2-1, is ETGVTQSPTHLIKTRGQQVTLRCSSQSGHNTVSWYQQALGQGPQFIFQYYREEENGRGNFPPRFSGLQFPNYSSELNVNALELDDSALYLCASSFRRDSSNEQFFGPGTRLTVL.

In its sample, this clonotype was seen a few times. The genes are TRBV19 and TRBJ2-7, with TRBD1 identical over 7 bases. The CDR3 runs 14 residues. Germline V gives CDR1 LNHDA, CDR2 SQIVND (reference sequence). With V trimmed by 4 bases and J by 2 bases, 5 bases remained unmatched. The CDR3 reads CASSTGTEAYEQYF. The CDR3 DNA follows: TGTGCCAGTAGTACCGGGACAGAGGCCTACGAGCAGTACTTC.

This chain links TRBV5-4 with TRBJ2-3; no clear D gene. This CDR3 spans 17 amino acids. V was trimmed by 0 bases and J by 0 bases, leaving 14 bases between them. Germline assignment: CDR1 SGHNT and CDR2 YYREEE (reference sequence). The DNA for the CDR3 is TGTGCCAGCAGCTTGGTAGGTCGGAACCCAAGCACAGATACGCAGTATTTT. This codes for CASSLVGRNPSTDTQYF.

In this sample, this clonotype turned up many times. The CDR3 DNA follows: TGTGCCAGCAGCCAAGGGCCCGGAACCTACGAGCAGTACTTC. This codes for CASSQGPGTYEQYF. This sequence joins TRBV3-1 and TRBJ2-7; no clear D. The ends were cut back, 1 base at V and 2 bases at J, with 9 bases in the middle. Germline-derived CDR1 and CDR2 are LGHDT and YNNKEL (reference sequence). The CDR3 covers 14 residues.